In this sample, the clone carrying this TCR beta chain turned up many times. The record originates from a study of Graves' ophthalmopathy and Graves' hyperthyroidism. Amplification of TCR beta CDR3 regions used RNA transcripts. The library came from an HTBI-primed first-round RT-PCR and a second-round multiplex PCR. TCRdb independently ran MiXCR on the multiplex PCR reads; one entry per CDR3 protein. In the table there are just over 400,000 distinct CDR3 sequences, around 20% of which are singletons. The CDR3 spans 14 residues. After removal of 2 bases from V and 5 bases from J, the junction contained 5 bases not matched to a gene. The germline V gene encodes CDR1 MNHNS and CDR2 SASEGT.

Sequenced: peripheral blood. The rearrangement joins TRBV6-1 to TRBJ1-2; 7 bases match TRBD1. The clonotype was recovered from a young woman with stable Graves' hyperthyroidism. CDR3 protein: CASSERRQGYGYTF. In DNA, the CDR3 is TGTGCCAGCAGTGAACGAAGACAGGGATATGGCTACACCTTC.